One T cell receptor beta chain is described in this entry. Its antigen is not known. This sample is part of a study of T cells after yellow fever vaccination. Findings and caveats of the study: Post-booster samples contained most primary-vaccination clones (just under 98% CD4, around 90% CD8).

TCRdb re-analysed the 5' RACE reads in MiXCR, keeping a single row per CDR3 protein. The sample gives under 200,000 distinct CDR3 sequences, about 7% of which show up once; roughly 2.5% is in the top ten. The TCR sequence derives from a man aged 18 to 29 who received the YFV17D yellow fever vaccine. Sequencing used CD4+ T cells sorted from PBMCs, obtained less than 6 days after the first yellow fever vaccination.

For the CDR3, the DNA is TGCGCCAGCAGCTTAGCGGGACAGGGCAGTCTCACTGAAGCTTTCTTT. Translated, it gives CASSLAGQGSLTEAFF. The chain couples TRBV5-1 to TRBJ1-1; 9 bases map to TRBD1. This CDR3 comprises 16 residues. The V and J ends lost 2 bases and 4 bases, in that order; junction bases with no gene match: 9. Germline-derived CDR1 and CDR2 are SGHRS and YFSETQ.